The 27 T cell receptor beta chains presented below share a single source sample, sequenced in a study of T cell repertoires in cytomegalovirus infection. In TCRdb, the reads were re-called with MiXCR into one record per CDR3 protein. The data show around 800,000 distinct CDR3 sequences, with around a third seen just once and roughly an eighth held by the top ten. These receptors lack a known antigen. Sequencing used cultured CD8+ T cells from PBMCs, obtained from culture after CMV antigen stimulation. These receptors came from a human donor in good health (CMV status not recorded). Some clones in this sample may be carry-over from other donors' samples.

On this clonotype itself: The junction does not match germline at one end; this may be a read error. The chain uses TRBV4-1 and TRBJ2-7, with D maybe TRBD2 (6 bases). The germline gives CDR1 MGHRA, CDR2 YSYEKL. CDR3 length: 15 amino acids. CDR3 sequence: CVSSQNRDSTNEQYF. The CDR3 DNA is TGCGTCAGCAGCCAAAACCGGGACTCCACGAACGAGCAGTACTTC.

This clonotype was seen a handful of times. This chain uses TRBV5-4 with TRBJ2-4; perhaps TRBD2 as D (5 bases). V shed 0 bases and J shed 10 bases, with 8 bases lying between them. This CDR3 comprises 12 residues. Germline V gives CDR1 SGHNT, CDR2 YYREEE (reference sequence). CDR3 in DNA: TGTGCCAGCAGCTTGGGGACTGGGATTCAGTACTTC. It specifies CASSLGTGIQYF.

This chain uses TRBV12-5 with TRBJ1-1; D is undetermined. The CDR3 loop spans 12 amino acids. V lost 6 bases and J lost 11, with 16 bases in between. Germline loops: CDR1 LGHNT, CDR2 FRNRAP. The CDR3 bases are TGTGCTAGTGGCCCCGGGGTCCTTGAGGCTTTCTTT. It translates to CASGPGVLEAFF.

This clonotype was counted only a few times. J is TRBJ2-2 and V is TRBV5-4; D uncertain. The V and J ends lost 3 bases and 5 bases respectively, with 17 bases between them. This CDR3 is built from 16 residues. Germline lookup yields CDR1 SGHNT and CDR2 YYREEE (reference sequence). The CDR3 region is CASSSTWSLETGELFF. CDR3 DNA sequence: TGTGCCAGCAGCTCGACATGGAGCTTAGAGACCGGGGAGCTGTTTTTT.

This chain links TRBV7-6 with TRBJ2-5; either TRBD1 or TRBD2 may supply D (5 bases each). Between the trimmed V and J ends, which lost 5 bases and 1 base, there was a span of 17 bases. The CDR3 totals 16 residues. Germline V gene sequence: CDR1 SGHVS, CDR2 FNYEAQ. The CDR3 DNA follows: TGTGCCAGCAGCCTCCCCCCGGGGACCCTCCAAGAGACCCAGTACTTC. Its protein product is CASSLPPGTLQETQYF.

The rearrangement uses TRBV5-4 and TRBJ2-7; 9 bases are shared with TRBD1. The ends lost 5 bases at V and 4 bases at J; junction bases unmatched: 13. CDR1 and CDR2 from the germline V gene are SGHNT and YYREEE (reference sequence). This CDR3 comprises 16 residues. CDR3 protein: CASRPTGGPNPYEQYF. CDR3 in DNA: TGTGCCAGCAGACCCACAGGGGGCCCTAACCCTTACGAGCAGTACTTC.

A few counts support this clonotype. The V call is TRBV19, the J call TRBJ1-1, with D unresolved. Per germline, CDR1 LNHDA and CDR2 SQIVND (reference sequence). This CDR3 has 17 residues. Trimming pared 3 bases from V and 1 base from J, leaving 18 bases between. The CDR3: CASSMRHSSLPNTEAFF. In nucleotides, the CDR3 is TGTGCCAGTAGTATGAGGCATTCTTCTTTACCGAACACTGAAGCTTTCTTT. The full variable domain, rest sourced from reference TRBV19 and TRBJ1-1, is DGGITQSPKYLFRKEGQNVTLSCEQNLNHDAMYWYRQDPGQGLRLIYYSQIVNDFQKGDIAEGYSVSREKKESFPLTVTSAQKNPTAFYLCASSMRHSSLPNTEAFFGQGTRLTVV.

The CDR3 loop reads CASSLEGGGLSEAFF. The CDR3 DNA reads as TGTGCCAGCAGCTTAGAAGGGGGAGGTTTGTCTGAAGCTTTCTTT. V usage is TRBV7-6 and J usage is TRBJ1-1; perhaps TRBD1 as D (6 bases). The germline V and J ends were trimmed by 1 base and 6 bases, with 15 bases remaining between them. The CDR3 has 15 residues. Germline CDR1 reads SGHVS; CDR2 reads FNYEAQ.

This clonotype was seen only a few times. J is TRBJ1-1 and V is TRBV7-6, with unresolved D. Trimming took 0 bases from V and 5 from J, leaving 10 bases between them. CDR3 length equals 14 residues. Per the germline V gene, CDR1 is SGHVS and CDR2 is FNYEAQ. For the CDR3, the DNA is TGTGCCAGCAGCTTAGCCGAGGACCGAACTGAAGCTTTCTTT. This codes for CASSLAEDRTEAFF.

The V gene is TRBV27, the J gene TRBJ2-1; 8 positions agree with TRBD2. V lost 4 bases to trimming and J lost 10 bases; unmatched junction nucleotides: 15. CDR1 MNHEY and CDR2 SMNVEV come from the germline V gene (reference sequence). CDR3 size: 16 residues. Here the CDR3 DNA reads TGTGCCAGCAGTTCGGGACTAGTGGGCCCACCCGAGGAGCAGTTCTTC. Its protein is CASSSGLVGPPEEQFF.

The gene calls are TRBV19 and TRBJ1-1; D perhaps matches TRBD1 (5 bases). Deletions cut 3 bases from V and 6 bases from J, with 11 bases between. The germline CDR1 and CDR2 sequences are LNHDA and SQIVND (reference sequence). The CDR3 extends over 13 amino acids. CDR3 sequence reads: CASSIHRSPEAFF. DNA for the CDR3: TGTGCCAGTAGTATTCACAGGTCCCCTGAAGCTTTCTTT.

This clonotype was seen many times. The gene calls are TRBV7-9 and TRBJ2-7; 10 nucleotides agree with TRBD1. Germline-derived CDR1 and CDR2 are SEHNR and FQNEAQ (reference sequence). The junction had 2 bases not matched to a gene; V was cut back by 1 base and J by 2 bases. There are 15 residues in the CDR3. The DNA of the CDR3 is TGTGCCAGCAGCTTAGGGGACAGGGGTCCCTACGAGCAGTACGTC. It translates to CASSLGDRGPYEQYV.

The chain has TRBV14 and TRBJ2-6; D call uncertain. Germline V gene lookup returns CDR1 SGHDN and CDR2 FVKESK. V gave up 4 bases and J gave up 0 bases, with 13 bases separating them. The CDR3 consists of 17 residues. As DNA, the CDR3 is TGTGCCAGCAGCCTGGTGAGACGATACTCTGGGGCCAACGTCCTGACTTTC. Translation gives CASSLVRRYSGANVLTF. Variable domain in full (rest from reference TRBV14 and TRBJ2-6): EAGVTQFPSHSVIEKGQTVTLRCDPISGHDNLYWYRRVMGKEIKFLLHFVKESKQDESGMPNNRFLAERTGGTYSTLKVQPAELEDSGVYFCASSLVRRYSGANVLTFGAGSRLTVL.

This clonotype was seen repeatedly, ten times or more. CDR3 region: CASSSSASGTLYNEQFF. The CDR3 DNA sequence: TGTGCCAGCAGCTCTTCCGCCTCGGGGACTCTATACAATGAGCAGTTCTTC. The gene calls are TRBV7-6 and TRBJ2-1, with a weak D call TRBD2 (6 bases). The CDR3 sequence is 17 residues long. Germline V gene data show CDR1 as SGHVS and CDR2 as FNYEAQ. V was clipped by 4 bases and J by 4 bases, with 20 bases between them.

The chain is built from TRBV28 and TRBJ2-7, with 8 bases that match TRBD2. Germline V gives CDR1 MDHEN, CDR2 SYDVKM. The V segment lost 5 bases and the J segment 6 bases; nucleotides outside the gene matches: 9. The CDR3 totals 14 residues. The CDR3 DNA follows: TGTGCCAGCAGTACGGAACTAGCGGTCTTCGAGCAGTACGTC. Protein sequence: CASSTELAVFEQYV.

Only a few counts were recorded for this clonotype. The chain recombines TRBV15 with TRBJ2-1; 8 bases are shared with TRBD2. The CDR3 consists of 17 residues. V dropped 0 bases and J dropped 2; count of bases not matched to a gene: 6. CDR1 and CDR2 (germline): LNHNV, YYDKDF (reference sequence). In DNA, the CDR3 is TGTGCCACCAGCAGAGATCTCGGGGGGGCTACCTACAATGAGCAGTTCTTC. Translation: CATSRDLGGATYNEQFF.

The CDR3 region has the DNA TGTGCCAGCAGTCCGGGACTTCTCAGGCACGAGCAGTACTTC. Protein sequence: CASSPGLLRHEQYF. The chain couples TRBV12-3 or TRBV12-4 to TRBJ2-7; maybe TRBD2 (6 bases). V was pared by 5 bases and J by 5 bases, with 16 bases between. This CDR3 contains 14 residues.

This clonotype was counted between two and nine times. This sequence joins TRBV28 and TRBJ2-2, with 7 bases fitting TRBD1. The CDR3 has 13 residues. V shed 5 bases and J 6 bases; nucleotides not matched to a gene: 3. Germline lookup yields CDR1 MDHEN and CDR2 SYDVKM. CDR3 coding DNA: TGTGCCAGCAGTCACAGGGGCTCCGGGGAGCTGTTTTTT. This sequence encodes CASSHRGSGELFF.

The V and J genes are TRBV7-9 and TRBJ2-7; D is unclear. CDR1 is SEHNR and CDR2 is FQNEAQ in the germline V gene (reference sequence). This CDR3 region has 13 residues. Trimming took off 1 base at V and 7 bases at J, with 11 bases between the two ends. In DNA form, the CDR3 reads TGTGCCAGCAGCTTAGTAATGGGCTATGAGCAGTACTTC. Residues: CASSLVMGYEQYF.

For this clonotype: A much larger clone differs from this one at a single base, so this may be a read error. The chain combines TRBV11-1 with TRBJ1-2; no reliable D call. Germline V CDR1 and CDR2: SGHAT, FQDESV (reference sequence). The CDR3 has 11 amino acids. CDR3 loop: CANSSSYGYTF. The CDR3 coding sequence is TGTGCCAACAGCTCATCCTATGGCTACACCTTC.

The DNA of the CDR3 is TGTGCCAGCAGCCCGGAGGACACCGGGGAGCTGTTTTTT. It encodes CASSPEDTGELFF. The chain couples TRBV11-2 to TRBJ2-2, with TRBD2 as a possible D gene (5 bases). The V end was cut by 5 bases, the J end by 3 bases, with 7 bases between. Germline values: CDR1 SGHAT, CDR2 FQNNGV. The length of the CDR3 is 13 residues.

The rearrangement uses TRBV29-1 and TRBJ2-7; 8 bases fit TRBD1. Per germline, CDR1 SQVTM and CDR2 ANQGSEA. The CDR3 loop spans 14 amino acids. With 1 base clipped from V and 3 bases from J, the junction kept 5 bases outside the gene matches. The chain's CDR3 is CSVEGGQGNYEQYF. The CDR3, as DNA: TGCAGCGTTGAAGGTGGACAGGGAAACTACGAGCAGTACTTC.

The chain is built from TRBV11-3 and TRBJ2-1; a possible D gene is TRBD1 (6 bases). CDR3 size: 16 residues. V was trimmed by 1 base and J by 3 bases, leaving 13 bases between them. The V gene's germline CDR1 is SGHNT and CDR2 YENEEA. The CDR3 loop reads CASSLGAWDNYNEQFF. In nucleotides, the CDR3 is TGTGCCAGCAGCTTAGGGGCCTGGGACAACTACAATGAGCAGTTCTTC.

This sequence joins TRBV4-1 and TRBJ1-4, with 11 positions matching TRBD1. V trimming: 3 bases; J trimming: 6 bases; junction bases outside the gene matches: 3. The CDR3 length is 15 residues. Germline CDR1 and CDR2: MGHRA and YSYEKL. CDR3 bases: TGCGCCAGCAGCCATCCGGGACAGGGGGATGAAAAACTGTTTTTT. Translated: CASSHPGQGDEKLFF.

This chain joins TRBV12-3 or TRBV12-4 and TRBJ2-7, with 7 bases lining up with TRBD1. The V segment lost 1 base and the J segment 0 bases; nucleotides outside the gene matches: 3. The CDR3 extends over 15 amino acids. This CDR3 reads CASSLGWDSSYEQYF. Written as DNA, the CDR3 is TGTGCCAGCAGTTTAGGTTGGGACAGCTCCTACGAGCAGTACTTC.

The chain links TRBV7-4 to TRBJ2-5; D remains ambiguous. V shed 5 bases and J shed 2 bases, with 15 bases lying between them. The CDR3 spans 15 residues. Germline CDR1 is SGHVT and CDR2 is SQSDAQ. The CDR3 loop is CASSQSGMPQETQYF. The CDR3 bases are TGTGCCAGCAGCCAAAGTGGGATGCCACAAGAGACCCAGTACTTC.

The DNA of the CDR3 is TGTGCCAGCGGGGACAGGGGTTTGTTCGACGAGCAGTACTTC. Protein sequence: CASGDRGLFDEQYF. The chain carries TRBV7-8 and TRBJ2-7; 10 bases match TRBD1. This CDR3 has 14 amino acids. With 8 bases clipped from V and 5 bases from J, the junction kept 9 bases outside the gene matches. CDR1 SGHVS and CDR2 FQNEAQ come from the germline V gene.